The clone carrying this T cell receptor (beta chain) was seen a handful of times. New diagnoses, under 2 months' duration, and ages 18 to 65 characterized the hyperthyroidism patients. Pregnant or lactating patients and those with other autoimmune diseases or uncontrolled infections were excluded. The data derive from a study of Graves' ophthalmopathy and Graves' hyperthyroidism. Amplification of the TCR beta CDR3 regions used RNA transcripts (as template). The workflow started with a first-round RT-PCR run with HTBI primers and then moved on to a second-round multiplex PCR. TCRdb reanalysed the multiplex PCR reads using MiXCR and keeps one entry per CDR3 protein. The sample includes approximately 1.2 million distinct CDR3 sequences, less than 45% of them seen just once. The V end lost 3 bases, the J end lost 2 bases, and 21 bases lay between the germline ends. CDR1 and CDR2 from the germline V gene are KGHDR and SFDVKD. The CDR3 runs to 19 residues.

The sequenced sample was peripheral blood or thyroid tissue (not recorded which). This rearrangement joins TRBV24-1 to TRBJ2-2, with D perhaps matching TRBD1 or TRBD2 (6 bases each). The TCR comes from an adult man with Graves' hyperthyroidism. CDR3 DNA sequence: TGTGCCACCAGTGATCTTCAGGGGATTAGCGGACTAAACACCGGGGAGCTGTTTTTT. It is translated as CATSDLQGISGLNTGELFF.